Presented here are 25 T cell receptor beta chains from one specimen sequenced in a study of blood T cell repertoires in COVID-19. TCRdb's copy holds only in-frame clones and misses some; the assay was immunoSEQ multiplex PCR. The sample lists hundreds of thousands of clones; about nine tenths were seen once. The material sequenced was PBMCs or T cells enriched from blood (not recorded which). The receptor source for this set is a young man who had recovered from COVID-19.

V is TRBV15 and J is TRBJ2-7, with TRBD1 identical over 7 bases. Per germline, CDR1 LNHNV and CDR2 YYDKDF (reference sequence). The trim removed 3 bases at V and 3 bases at J, leaving 8 bases unmatched. This CDR3 is built from 15 residues. CDR3 sequence (DNA): TGTGCCACCAGCAGGAGGACAGGAGGATACTACGAGCAGTACTTC. Its protein product is CATSRRTGGYYEQYF. The full variable domain, in which reference TRBV15 and TRBJ2-7 provide the parts outside the CDR3, is DAMVIQNPRYQVTQFGKPVTLSCSQTLNHNVMYWYQQKSSQAPKLLFHYYDKDFNNEADTPDNFQSRRPNTSFCFLDIRSPGLGDTAMYLCATSRRTGGYYEQYFGPGTRLTVT.

V usage is TRBV10-3 and J usage is TRBJ2-7; 11 bases agree with TRBD1. Germline assignment: CDR1 ENHRY and CDR2 SYGVKD. Trimming removed 2 bases from V and 5 bases from J; junction bases left unmatched: 14. This CDR3 has 18 residues. The CDR3 is CAISEPGQGARGGNEQYF. CDR3 in DNA: TGTGCCATCAGTGAGCCCGGACAGGGGGCGAGGGGCGGCAACGAGCAGTACTTC.

The chain combines TRBV11-2 with TRBJ1-1; D remains ambiguous. The CDR3 sequence is 17 residues long. Trimming took 0 bases from V and 0 from J, leaving 14 bases between them. CDR1 SGHAT and CDR2 FQNNGV come from the germline V gene. CDR3 protein: CASSLDQRNSMNTEAFF. The CDR3 DNA reads as TGTGCCAGCAGCTTAGATCAGAGAAACAGTATGAACACTGAAGCTTTCTTT.

The chain is built from TRBV15 and TRBJ1-4; 9 nucleotides line up with TRBD1. Germline V lookup: CDR1 LNHNV, CDR2 YYDKDF (reference sequence). Trimming cost V 0 bases and J 7 bases; bases outside gene matches: 6. This CDR3 has 16 residues. The CDR3 DNA is TGTGCCACCAGCAGAGATCCGGGACAGGGTCGTGAAAAACTGTTTTTT. It is translated as CATSRDPGQGREKLFF.

About this clone: The same CDR3 also results from other DNA sequences found in this sample. This chain links TRBV13 with TRBJ1-3; D call uncertain. Deletions cut 1 base from V and 0 bases from J, with 7 bases between. Per the germline V gene, CDR1 is PRHDT and CDR2 is FYEKMQ (reference sequence). There are 15 residues in the CDR3. CDR3 residues: CASSLDSSSGNTIYF. In nucleotides, the CDR3 is TGTGCCAGCAGCTTAGATTCCAGCTCTGGAAACACCATATATTTT.

This chain uses TRBV28 with TRBJ2-2; TRBD1 agrees at 9 bases. The length of the CDR3 is 16 residues. Trimming removed 5 bases from V and 4 bases from J; junction bases left unmatched: 8. Germline V lookup: CDR1 MDHEN, CDR2 SYDVKM. The CDR3 nucleotides are TGTGCCAGCAGTCAACCCGGGACAGGGAGCACCGGGGAGCTGTTTTTT. Protein sequence: CASSQPGTGSTGELFF.

The rearrangement links TRBV19 to TRBJ2-5; 10 positions agree with TRBD2. The CDR3 totals 15 residues. The V and J ends lost 4 bases and 2 bases, in that order; junction bases with no gene match: 4. Per the germline V gene, CDR1 is LNHDA and CDR2 is SQIVND (reference sequence). The CDR3: CASSTLLAGQETQYF. In DNA form, the CDR3 reads TGTGCCAGTAGTACCCTACTAGCGGGACAAGAGACCCAGTACTTC. The full variable domain, its missing parts supplied by reference TRBV19 and TRBJ2-5, is DGGITQSPKYLFRKEGQNVTLSCEQNLNHDAMYWYRQDPGQGLRLIYYSQIVNDFQKGDIAEGYSVSREKKESFPLTVTSAQKNPTAFYLCASSTLLAGQETQYFGPGTRLLVL.

The genes are TRBV6-1 and TRBJ2-7; TRBD1 matches 9 bases. The germline gives CDR1 MNHNS, CDR2 SASEGT. The V and J ends lost 0 bases and 6 bases, in that order; junction bases with no gene match: 6. This CDR3 comprises 15 residues. This CDR3 reads CASSEARTGAGEQYF. The CDR3 DNA sequence: TGTGCCAGCAGTGAAGCGAGGACAGGGGCCGGCGAGCAGTACTTC.

This chain connects TRBV29-1 to TRBJ1-1, with 7 bases lining up with TRBD1. The CDR3 spans 16 residues. Germline trimming cut 3 bases from V and 3 bases from J; bases unmatched to any gene: 13. Germline values: CDR1 SQVTM, CDR2 ANQGSEA. The CDR3 reads CSVDLGGGGRYTEAFF. CDR3 DNA sequence: TGCAGCGTTGATCTTGGAGGGGGCGGGAGGTACACTGAAGCTTTCTTT.

This clone was counted once. The chain joins TRBV28 to TRBJ1-2; D remains unclear. V lost 3 bases, J lost 1 base, and 9 bases lay in between. Germline CDR1 reads MDHEN; CDR2 reads SYDVKM. The length of the CDR3 is 14 residues. The CDR3 coding sequence is TGTGCCAGCAGTTTGGCCACCTTTAACTATGGCTACACCTTC. Translating it yields CASSLATFNYGYTF.

The chain uses TRBV5-8 and TRBJ1-5, with D possibly matching TRBD1 (6 bases). Germline CDR1 is SGHTS and CDR2 is YDEGEE. V lost 3 bases and J lost 7, with 17 bases in between. The CDR3 extends over 15 amino acids. The CDR3 DNA reads TGTGCCAGCAGCTCAGGACAGACACCGAGGCAGCCCCAGCATTTT. It yields the protein CASSSGQTPRQPQHF.

The gene calls are TRBV27 and TRBJ2-1; 16 bases fit TRBD2. The ends lost 10 bases at V and 0 bases at J; junction bases unmatched: 6. CDR1 is MNHEY and CDR2 is SMNVEV in the germline V gene (reference sequence). CDR3 length equals 17 residues. For the CDR3, the DNA is TGTGCCACAGGGACTAGCGGGGGGGGTAGCTCCTACAATGAGCAGTTCTTC. Translated, it gives CATGTSGGGSSYNEQFF.

About this clone: This CDR3 is also generated by other DNA sequences in the sample. This rearrangement joins TRBV19 to TRBJ2-7; D might be TRBD1 (6 bases). Germline V lookup: CDR1 LNHDA, CDR2 SQIVND (reference sequence). V was cut by 3 bases and J by 0 bases, with 9 bases left in between. The CDR3 has 14 amino acids. The CDR3 region is CASSITGSSYEQYF. The CDR3 bases are TGTGCCAGTAGTATTACAGGGAGCTCCTACGAGCAGTACTTC. Full variable domain (missing parts from reference TRBV19 and TRBJ2-7): DGGITQSPKYLFRKEGQNVTLSCEQNLNHDAMYWYRQDPGQGLRLIYYSQIVNDFQKGDIAEGYSVSREKKESFPLTVTSAQKNPTAFYLCASSITGSSYEQYFGPGTRLTVT.

V is TRBV5-1 and J is TRBJ2-7, with 7 nucleotides matching TRBD1. The germline CDR1 and CDR2 sequences are SGHRS and YFSETQ. The ends lost 4 bases at V and 4 bases at J; junction bases unmatched: 8. CDR3 length: 14 residues. The CDR3 loop reads CASSPDRAGYEQYF. CDR3 sequence (DNA): TGCGCCAGCAGCCCCGACAGGGCCGGGTACGAGCAGTACTTC.

The chain combines TRBV28 with TRBJ2-1; TRBD1 is a possible D gene (6 bases). CDR1 is MDHEN, CDR2 SYDVKM, per germline. The V end lost 7 bases, the J end lost 9 bases, and 16 bases lay between the germline ends. The CDR3 is 13 amino acids. The CDR3 sequence: CASTVGQRSEQFF. The CDR3 nucleotides are TGTGCCAGCACCGTGGGACAAAGAAGTGAGCAGTTCTTC.

V is TRBV13 and J is TRBJ2-2; D is unclear. Germline V gene sequence: CDR1 PRHDT, CDR2 FYEKMQ (reference sequence). Between the trimmed V and J ends, which lost 3 bases and 3 bases, there was a span of 20 bases. The CDR3 spans 18 residues. The CDR3 DNA reads as TGTGCCAGCAGCTTTAGTAGTATCGCTACCCAGGACACCGGGGAGCTGTTTTTT. This sequence encodes CASSFSSIATQDTGELFF.

The rearrangement uses TRBV11-2 and TRBJ2-7, with a possible D match to TRBD1 (6 bases). V lost 5 bases to trimming and J lost 4 bases, with 18 bases between them. This CDR3 is 15 amino acids long. Germline V lookup: CDR1 SGHAT, CDR2 FQNNGV. The CDR3 DNA is TGTGCCAGCAGCACCTTTAAGGGGGTAGGTTACGAGCAGTACTTC. Its protein product is CASSTFKGVGYEQYF.

This rearrangement joins TRBV6-5 to TRBJ2-7; 8 bases align to TRBD1. V was clipped by 6 bases and J by 3 bases; unmatched bases: 4. This CDR3 spans 13 amino acids. The germline CDR1 and CDR2 sequences are MNHEY and SVGAGI. CDR3 coding DNA: TGTGCCAGCAGACGGACAGGGAACTACGAGCAGTACTTC. Translating it yields CASRRTGNYEQYF.

The chain uses TRBV5-1 and TRBJ2-7, with 7 bases lining up with TRBD1. The V gene's germline CDR1 is SGHRS and CDR2 YFSETQ. Trimming at V came to 4 bases and at J to 3 bases, leaving 19 bases not matched to a gene. The CDR3 totals 18 residues. The CDR3 is CASSRTDRVLTTYYEQYF. CDR3 DNA: TGCGCCAGCAGCCGAACCGACAGGGTCCTTACCACTTACTACGAGCAGTACTTC.

This chain joins TRBV5-1 and TRBJ1-2; D gene ambiguous. The CDR3 loop spans 16 amino acids. Germline V lookup: CDR1 SGHRS, CDR2 YFSETQ. Trimming cost V 0 bases and J 4 bases, with 16 bases left between them. The CDR3: CASSLAGGALGYGYTF. DNA for the CDR3: TGCGCCAGCAGCTTGGCCGGTGGAGCTCTGGGCTATGGCTACACCTTC.

The J gene is TRBJ2-3, the V gene TRBV4-1, with TRBD2 matching 9 bases. Trimming removed 4 bases from V and 0 bases from J; junction bases left unmatched: 11. Germline loops: CDR1 MGHRA, CDR2 YSYEKL. This CDR3 comprises 18 residues. CDR3 sequence reads: CASSPGVAGVLSTDTQYF. The CDR3 coding sequence is TGCGCCAGCAGCCCCGGGGTAGCGGGGGTCCTAAGCACAGATACGCAGTATTTT.

This clone was detected a few times. The CDR3 loop is CASRQALDTGELFF. In nucleotides, the CDR3 is TGTGCCAGCAGGCAGGCCCTCGACACCGGGGAGCTGTTTTTT. This chain links TRBV6-5 with TRBJ2-2; D gene unclear. CDR3 length equals 14 residues. The ends were cut back, 6 bases at V and 3 bases at J, with 11 bases in the middle. Germline lookup yields CDR1 MNHEY and CDR2 SVGAGI.

V is TRBV6-4 and J is TRBJ2-3; tentative D call: TRBD1 (6 bases). CDR3 length: 13 amino acids. Trimming took off 2 bases at V and 6 bases at J, with 9 bases between the two ends. Germline V lookup: CDR1 MRHNA, CDR2 SNTAGT. For the CDR3, the DNA is TGTGCCAGCAGTGACGGCCAGGGGGATACGCAGTATTTT. Translating it yields CASSDGQGDTQYF.

The chain is built from TRBV24-1 and TRBJ2-6; the D gene is possibly TRBD1 (6 bases). The germline V gene encodes CDR1 KGHDR and CDR2 SFDVKD. V shed 2 bases and J shed 2 bases, with 9 bases lying between them. CDR3 length equals 16 residues. Written as DNA, the CDR3 is TGTGCCACCAGTGATTCGACAGGAGCTGGGGCCAACGTCCTGACTTTC. Translation gives CATSDSTGAGANVLTF.

J is TRBJ2-1 and V is TRBV12-3 or TRBV12-4; a possible D gene is TRBD1 (6 bases). The CDR3 length is 11 residues. Trimming shortened V by 6 bases and J by 10 bases, and 10 bases separated the two germline ends. The CDR3 region has the DNA TGTGCCAGCAGGGGAGACAGGGAGCAGTTCTTC. It is translated as CASRGDREQFF.